These 27 T cell receptor beta chains came from one sample sequenced in a study of identical twins. TCRdb itself ran the 5' RACE reads through MiXCR, one entry per CDR3 protein. The sample has about 500,000 distinct CDR3 sequences; roughly an eighth are singletons. This sample also appeared in a second study, on yellow fever vaccine responses in identical twins.

The sequenced sample was CD4+ T cells sorted from blood. The source of these receptors is a woman younger than 30 in good health.

This clonotype was observed at least ten times. V usage is TRBV5-1 and J usage is TRBJ1-1; 8 bases match TRBD1. The trim removed 2 bases at V and 5 bases at J, leaving 8 bases unmatched. CDR1 is SGHRS, CDR2 YFSETQ, per germline. The CDR3 sequence is 15 residues long. CDR3 sequence (DNA): TGCGCCAGCAGCTTAGGTCAGGGGGCGGGAACTGAAGCTTTCTTT. This encodes CASSLGQGAGTEAFF.

This clonotype has more than one count but fewer than ten. The V call is TRBV14, the J call TRBJ2-7, with D uncertain. V lost 3 bases to trimming and J lost 9 bases, with 18 bases between them. Per the germline V gene, CDR1 is SGHDN and CDR2 is FVKESK. The CDR3 length is 14 residues. CDR3: CASSQTTQRTGQYF. DNA for the CDR3: TGTGCCAGCAGCCAGACGACACAACGCACGGGGCAGTACTTC.

There are a few counts of this clonotype. V gene TRBV28 combines with J gene TRBJ2-7; D may be TRBD1 (6 bases). Between the trimmed V and J ends, which lost 3 bases and 3 bases, there was a span of 18 bases. There are 16 residues in the CDR3. Per germline, CDR1 MDHEN and CDR2 SYDVKM. The CDR3 loop reads CASSFKVVQGLYEQYF. The CDR3 DNA sequence: TGTGCCAGCAGTTTTAAGGTAGTACAGGGTCTCTACGAGCAGTACTTC.

This clonotype was counted between two and nine times. The chain is built from TRBV28 and TRBJ2-7; TRBD1 aligns across 7 bases. This CDR3 is 13 amino acids long. Germline CDR1 reads MDHEN; CDR2 reads SYDVKM. V shed 6 bases and J 5 bases; nucleotides not matched to a gene: 7. DNA of the CDR3: TGTGCCAGCAGACGAGACAGGGCCCACGAGCAGTACTTC. Encoded protein: CASRRDRAHEQYF.

This clonotype occurred a few times. The chain employs TRBV11-2 and TRBJ1-1; no clear D gene. This CDR3 spans 13 amino acids. V lost 3 bases and J lost 8, with 13 bases in between. The germline gives CDR1 SGHAT, CDR2 FQNNGV. CDR3 region: CASSFIVASEAFF. In DNA, the CDR3 is TGTGCCAGCAGCTTCATAGTGGCTAGCGAAGCTTTCTTT.

This clonotype was seen a few times. The chain recombines TRBV18 with TRBJ1-2, with 7 bases fitting TRBD1. Germline V CDR1 and CDR2: KGHSH, LQKENI. CDR3 length: 16 amino acids. V gave up 3 bases and J gave up 2 bases; unmatched junction bases: 9. The CDR3 region has the DNA TGTGCCAGCTCACCGATGGGACAGATTGGCAACTATGGCTACACCTTC. Translating gives CASSPMGQIGNYGYTF.

The CDR3 is CASSKTPSTDTQYF. The CDR3 region has the DNA TGTGCCAGCAGCAAAACACCAAGCACAGATACGCAGTATTTT. V gene TRBV21-1 combines with J gene TRBJ2-3. TRBV21-1 is recorded as a pseudogene. The CDR3 has 14 residues.

The chain recombines TRBV30 with TRBJ2-7, with D unclear. The V end lost 2 bases, the J end lost 0 bases, and 5 bases lay between the germline ends. The CDR3 is 12 amino acids. The V gene's germline CDR1 is GTSNPN and CDR2 SVGIG (reference sequence). CDR3 in amino acids: CAWSYTSYEQYF. The CDR3 nucleotides read TGTGCCTGGAGTTACACCTCCTACGAGCAGTACTTC.

This clonotype was seen ten or more times. The rearrangement links TRBV25-1 to TRBJ2-5; D may be TRBD1 (6 bases). The V end lost 2 bases, the J end lost 5 bases, and 18 bases lay between the germline ends. The CDR3 totals 16 residues. Germline V CDR1 and CDR2: MGHDK, SYGVNS. CDR3 amino acids: CASSESGRGSRETQYF. The CDR3 DNA sequence: TGTGCCAGCAGTGAAAGTGGCAGGGGCTCTCGTGAGACCCAGTACTTC.

This chain joins TRBV21-1 and TRBJ2-1; the listed D gene, TRBD2, was not tested against the DNA. TRBV21-1 is a recognized pseudogene. The CDR3 loop spans 19 amino acids. CDR3 nucleotide sequence: TGTGCCAGCAGCTCAAATCCCGGAGCCGGGACTAGCGCCTACAATGAGCAGTTCTTC. As protein: CASSSNPGAGTSAYNEQFF.

J is TRBJ2-1 and V is TRBV28, with D possibly matching TRBD2 (6 bases). Germline V gene lookup returns CDR1 MDHEN and CDR2 SYDVKM. The CDR3 is made up of 17 amino acids. V gave up 4 bases and J gave up 1 base, with 17 bases separating them. The CDR3 is CASSSGTGLGSYNEQFF. CDR3 DNA sequence: TGTGCCAGCAGTTCTGGGACTGGACTGGGATCCTACAATGAGCAGTTCTTC.

This clonotype was seen a handful of times. The chain combines TRBV12-3 or TRBV12-4 with TRBJ2-1; TRBD2 matches 12 bases. This CDR3 spans 16 amino acids. Trimming removed 8 bases from V and 9 bases from J; junction bases left unmatched: 14. The CDR3 protein is CASVRTSGIPRGEQFF. The CDR3 coding sequence is TGTGCCAGCGTACGGACTAGCGGGATCCCCAGGGGTGAGCAGTTCTTC.

This clonotype was counted only a few times. The chain carries TRBV7-8 and TRBJ2-7; perhaps TRBD1 as D (5 bases). The germline V gene has CDR1 SGHVS and CDR2 FQNEAQ. The CDR3 totals 15 residues. Trimming took 0 bases from V and 3 from J, leaving 12 bases between them. The CDR3 nucleotides read TGTGCCAGCAGCTTAGCGCGACAGATAGACTACGAGCAGTACTTC. Protein sequence: CASSLARQIDYEQYF.

This clonotype was recorded at least ten times. The chain recombines TRBV5-1 with TRBJ2-7; D is perhaps TRBD1 (5 bases). CDR1 is SGHRS, CDR2 YFSETQ, per germline. This CDR3 has 15 amino acids. V was trimmed by 0 bases and J by 2 bases, leaving 12 bases between them. CDR3 DNA sequence: TGCGCCAGCAGCTTGGCGCCAGGACAAACCTACGAGCAGTACTTC. Its protein product is CASSLAPGQTYEQYF.

The rearrangement uses TRBV20-1 and TRBJ1-2; 8 nucleotides match TRBD1. CDR3 size: 15 residues. With 2 bases clipped from V and 5 bases from J, the junction kept 10 bases outside the gene matches. Germline values: CDR1 DFQATT, CDR2 SNEGSKA (reference sequence). The CDR3 protein is CSARPSDRGNYGYTF. The CDR3 coding sequence is TGCAGTGCTAGACCTTCCGACAGGGGAAATTATGGCTACACCTTC.

The chain uses TRBV20-1 and TRBJ2-5; 8 bases fit TRBD1. Germline-derived CDR1 and CDR2 are DFQATT and SNEGSKA (reference sequence). The CDR3 is 14 amino acids. Unmatched junction bases numbered 12, after V lost 7 bases and J lost 5 bases. The CDR3 region is CSVRRQGIWETQYF. In nucleotides, the CDR3 is TGCAGTGTGCGCAGACAGGGGATCTGGGAGACCCAGTACTTC.

The rearrangement uses TRBV12-3 or TRBV12-4 and TRBJ2-4; the D is unclear. Trimming cost V 4 bases and J 1 base, with 11 bases left between them. CDR3 length equals 15 residues. CDR3 sequence (DNA): TGTGCCAGCAGTTCGGACGGACGGGCCAAAAACATTCAGTACTTC. Translation: CASSSDGRAKNIQYF.

V is TRBV20-1 and J is TRBJ2-7; TRBD1 matches at 9 bases. The germline CDR1 and CDR2 sequences are DFQATT and SNEGSKA (reference sequence). The CDR3 consists of 13 residues. V lost 3 bases, J lost 3 bases, and 3 bases stayed unmatched. The CDR3: CSARGDRVYEQYF. CDR3 DNA sequence: TGCAGTGCTAGGGGGGACAGGGTCTACGAGCAGTACTTC.

The rearrangement joins TRBV11-2 to TRBJ2-7, with 12 bases lining up with TRBD2. CDR1 is SGHAT, CDR2 FQNNGV, per germline. CDR3 length: 15 residues. The V gene end was trimmed by 7 bases and the J gene end by 6 bases; junction bases not matched to a gene: 10. CDR3 region: CASTPDRTSGTEQYF. The DNA of the CDR3 is TGTGCCAGCACCCCAGATAGGACTAGCGGGACCGAGCAGTACTTC. Supplemented by reference TRBV11-2 and TRBJ2-7, the full variable domain reads EAGVAQSPRYKIIEKRQSVAFWCNPISGHATLYWYQQILGQGPKLLIQFQNNGVVDDSQLPKDRFSAERLKGVDSTLKIQPAKLEDSAVYLCASTPDRTSGTEQYFGPGTRLTVT.

The sample holds a few counts of this clonotype. Here the CDR3 reads CASSPLGQVSYEQYF. The CDR3 DNA reads as TGTGCCAGCTCACCACTGGGACAGGTCTCCTACGAGCAGTACTTC. J is TRBJ2-7 and V is TRBV18; TRBD1 agrees at 8 bases. Per the germline V gene, CDR1 is KGHSH and CDR2 is LQKENI. CDR3 length equals 15 residues. With V trimmed by 1 base and J by 0 bases, 2 bases remained unmatched. Based on the CDR3 plus reference TRBV18 and TRBJ2-7, the full variable domain is NAGVMQNPRHLVRRRGQEARLRCSPMKGHSHVYWYRQLPEEGLKFMVYLQKENIIDESGMPKERFSAEFPKEGPSILRIQQVVRGDSAAYFCASSPLGQVSYEQYFGPGTRLTVT.

The J gene is TRBJ2-1, the V gene TRBV14, with 7 bases fitting TRBD2. Germline loops: CDR1 SGHDN, CDR2 FVKESK. V was pared by 0 bases and J by 8 bases, with 4 bases of the junction left unmatched. CDR3 size: 14 residues. CDR3 region: CASSQDSGRDEQFF. The CDR3 bases are TGTGCCAGCAGCCAAGATAGCGGGCGAGATGAGCAGTTCTTC.

The J gene is TRBJ2-7, the V gene TRBV28; a weak D match, TRBD1 (6 bases). V lost 5 bases and J 3 bases, leaving 14 bases between the germline ends. CDR1 is MDHEN and CDR2 is SYDVKM in the germline V gene. This CDR3 comprises 14 residues. CDR3 nucleotide sequence: TGTGCCAGCAGTCAAGGGGGAAGGGACTACGAGCAGTACTTC. Translating it yields CASSQGGRDYEQYF.

The table lists this clonotype with a few counts. V usage is TRBV5-1 and J usage is TRBJ2-1; 7 bases match TRBD1. This CDR3 region has 16 residues. The germline V gene encodes CDR1 SGHRS and CDR2 YFSETQ. V lost 2 bases and J lost 2; bases outside the gene matches: 7. The CDR3 is CASSFLGQEAYNEQFF. In nucleotides, the CDR3 is TGCGCCAGCAGCTTTTTAGGACAGGAGGCCTACAATGAGCAGTTCTTC.

The chain employs TRBV2 and TRBJ2-7, with D perhaps matching TRBD1 or TRBD2 (5 bases each). The CDR3 is 14 amino acids. CDR1 and CDR2 (germline): SNHLY, FYNNEI. Trimming shortened V by 4 bases and J by 3 bases, and 13 bases separated the two germline ends. The CDR3 protein is CASSVGPQGYEQYF. For the CDR3, the DNA is TGTGCCAGCAGTGTGGGACCCCAGGGCTACGAGCAGTACTTC.

The chain is built from TRBV7-2 and TRBJ2-2; 8 positions agree with TRBD2. The J segment lost 4 bases and the V segment lost 1 base, leaving 5 bases of the junction unmatched. The CDR3 has 16 amino acids. The germline V gene encodes CDR1 SGHTA and CDR2 FQGNSA. CDR3 sequence: CASSLEGSGTTGELFF. The CDR3 nucleotides are TGTGCCAGCAGCTTAGAGGGTAGCGGGACCACCGGGGAGCTGTTTTTT.

This clonotype was seen ten or more times. The chain combines TRBV7-2 with TRBJ2-3; 11 nucleotides line up with TRBD2. The CDR3 has 12 residues. V lost 9 bases and J lost 4; bases outside the gene matches: 0. In germline, CDR1 is SGHTA, CDR2 FQGNSA. The CDR3 loop reads CARLAGADTQYF. CDR3 coding DNA: TGTGCCAGACTAGCGGGGGCAGATACGCAGTATTTT.

This chain connects TRBV6-1 to TRBJ1-1, with a tentative D call TRBD1 (5 bases). Trimming stripped 7 bases from V and 3 bases from J, with 18 bases between. CDR3 length: 15 amino acids. The V gene's germline CDR1 is MNHNS and CDR2 SASEGT. The CDR3 nucleotides are TGTGCCAGCACGACAGCTCGGGCAGGCGACACTGAAGCTTTCTTT. It translates to CASTTARAGDTEAFF.